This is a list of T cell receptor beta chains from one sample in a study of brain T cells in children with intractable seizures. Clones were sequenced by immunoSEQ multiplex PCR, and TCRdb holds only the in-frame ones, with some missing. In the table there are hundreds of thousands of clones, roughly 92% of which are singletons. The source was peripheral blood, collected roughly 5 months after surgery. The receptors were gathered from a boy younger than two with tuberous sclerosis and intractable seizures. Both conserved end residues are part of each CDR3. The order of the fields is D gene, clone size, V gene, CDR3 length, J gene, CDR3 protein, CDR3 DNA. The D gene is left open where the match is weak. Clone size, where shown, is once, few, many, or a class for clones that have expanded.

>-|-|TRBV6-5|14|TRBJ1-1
CASSYGTRGTEAFF
TGTGCCAGCAGTTACGGGACTCGGGGGACTGAAGCTTTCTTT
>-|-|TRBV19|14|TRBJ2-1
CASSILAAYNEQFF
TGTGCCAGTAGTATATTAGCGGCCTACAATGAGCAGTTCTTC
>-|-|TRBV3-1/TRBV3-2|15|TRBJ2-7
CASSQVAGSLYEQYF
TGTGCCAGCAGCCAAGTCGCGGGTAGCCTCTACGAGCAGTACTTC
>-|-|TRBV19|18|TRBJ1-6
CASTKRFSSGTFSSPLHF
TGTGCCAGTACTAAAAGGTTTTCGTCCGGGACATTCTCCTCACCCCTCCACTTT
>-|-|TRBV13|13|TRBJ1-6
CASSLTGGSPLHF
TGTGCCAGCAGCTTAACGGGGGGATCACCCCTCCACTTT
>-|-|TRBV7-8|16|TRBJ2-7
CASSLVITGRSHEQYF
TGTGCCAGCAGCTTAGTAATAACGGGGAGGAGCCACGAGCAGTACTTC
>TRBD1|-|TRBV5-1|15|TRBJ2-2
CASSGDRTNTGELFF
TGCGCCAGCAGCGGGGACAGAACGAACACCGGGGAGCTGTTTTTT
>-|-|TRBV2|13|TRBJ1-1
CASSLRGNTEAFF
TGTGCCAGCAGTTTGAGGGGGAACACTGAAGCTTTCTTT
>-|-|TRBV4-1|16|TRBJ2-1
CASSQEGGIPSNEQFF
TGCGCCAGCAGCCAAGAAGGAGGTATCCCTAGCAATGAGCAGTTCTTC
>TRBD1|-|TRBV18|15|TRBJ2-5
CASSSDRGNQETQYF
TGTGCCAGCTCATCGGACAGGGGTAACCAAGAGACCCAGTACTTC
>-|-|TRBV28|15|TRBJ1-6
CASSFVSGLNSPLHF
TGTGCCAGCAGTTTCGTCTCAGGGCTCAATTCACCCCTCCACTTT
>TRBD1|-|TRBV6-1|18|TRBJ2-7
CASSDYPGGSPDLYEQYF
TGTGCCAGCAGTGATTATCCAGGGGGAAGTCCTGACCTATACGAGCAGTACTTC
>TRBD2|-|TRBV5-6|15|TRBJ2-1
CASSLDPSGGREQFF
TGTGCCAGCAGCCTGGACCCTAGCGGGGGAAGGGAGCAGTTCTTC
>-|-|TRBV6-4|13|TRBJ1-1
CASSEGANTEAFF
TGTGCCAGCAGTGAAGGGGCTAACACTGAAGCTTTCTTT
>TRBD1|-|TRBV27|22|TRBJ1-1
CASRATGTGGLLVQRMNTEAFF
TGTGCCAGCAGAGCTACCGGGACAGGGGGCCTCTTGGTGCAAAGGATGAACACTGAAGCTTTCTTT
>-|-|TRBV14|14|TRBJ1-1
CASSQYGGDTEAFF
TGTGCCAGCAGCCAATATGGGGGGGACACTGAAGCTTTCTTT
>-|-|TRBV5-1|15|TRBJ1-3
CASRLGGISGNTIYF
TGCGCCAGCCGGCTGGGGGGTATCTCTGGAAACACCATATATTTT
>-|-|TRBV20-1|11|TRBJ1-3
CSADRGNTIYF
TGCAGTGCCGACAGGGGAAACACCATATATTTT
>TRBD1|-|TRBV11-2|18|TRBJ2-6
CASSFGQDGSLGANVLTF
TGTGCCAGCAGCTTCGGACAGGACGGGTCCCTTGGGGCCAACGTCCTGACTTTC
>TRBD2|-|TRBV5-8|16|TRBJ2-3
CASSSGLAGSTDTQYF
TGTGCCAGCAGCTCCGGACTAGCGGGTAGCACAGATACGCAGTATTTT
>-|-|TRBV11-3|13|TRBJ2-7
CASSQFGGTEQYF
TGTGCCAGCAGCCAATTCGGAGGGACCGAGCAGTACTTC
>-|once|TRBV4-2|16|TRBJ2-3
CASSQDRTDVTDTQYF
TGTGCCAGCAGCCAAGACCGGACAGATGTCACAGATACGCAGTATTTT
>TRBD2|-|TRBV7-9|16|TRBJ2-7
CASSPGTSGRAAEQYF
TGTGCCAGCAGCCCCGGGACTAGCGGGAGGGCCGCCGAGCAGTACTTC
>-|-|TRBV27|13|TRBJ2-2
CASSLSSAGELFF
TGTGCCAGCAGTTTATCAAGTGCCGGGGAGCTGTTTTTT
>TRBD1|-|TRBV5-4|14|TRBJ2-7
CASSLRTGSYEQYF
TGTGCCAGCAGTCTCAGGACAGGAAGTTACGAGCAGTACTTC
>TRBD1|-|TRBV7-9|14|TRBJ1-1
CASSSGQDGTEAFF
TGTGCCAGCAGCTCCGGACAGGACGGAACTGAAGCTTTCTTT
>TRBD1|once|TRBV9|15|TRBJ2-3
CASSVWDRAEDTQYF
TGTGCCAGCAGCGTATGGGACAGGGCGGAAGATACGCAGTATTTT
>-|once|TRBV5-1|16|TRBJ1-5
CASSLQGRGTDQPQHF
TGCGCCAGCAGCTTGCAGGGGAGGGGAACCGATCAGCCCCAGCATTTT
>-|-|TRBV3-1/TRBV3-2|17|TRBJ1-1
CASSQETPQGLNTEAFF
TGTGCCAGCAGCCAAGAAACCCCCCAGGGGCTAAACACTGAAGCTTTCTTT
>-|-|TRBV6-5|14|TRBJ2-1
CASTQDYGYNEQFF
TGTGCCAGCACCCAAGACTACGGCTACAATGAGCAGTTCTTC
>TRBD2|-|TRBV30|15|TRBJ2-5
CAWSAGLAGKETQYF
TGTGCCTGGAGTGCAGGACTAGCGGGTAAAGAGACCCAGTACTTC
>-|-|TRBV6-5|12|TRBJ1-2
CASYEAGYGYTF
TGTGCCAGCTATGAGGCTGGCTATGGCTACACCTTC
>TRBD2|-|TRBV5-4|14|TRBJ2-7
CASSLGLAGDEQYF
TGTGCCAGCAGCTTGGGACTAGCGGGAGACGAGCAGTACTTC
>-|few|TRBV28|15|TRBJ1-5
CASSPPGGPHQPQHF
TGTGCCAGCAGCCCCCCTGGAGGGCCCCATCAGCCCCAGCATTTT
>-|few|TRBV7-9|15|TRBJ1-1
CASSLGDISNTEAFF
TGTGCCAGCAGCTTAGGGGACATATCGAACACTGAAGCTTTCTTT
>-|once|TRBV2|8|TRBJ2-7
CARYEQYF
TGTGCCAGGTACGAGCAGTACTTC
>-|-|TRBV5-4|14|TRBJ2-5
CASIPDRNQETQYF
TGTGCCAGCATCCCCGACAGGAACCAAGAGACCCAGTACTTC
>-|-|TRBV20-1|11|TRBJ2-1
CSAREWGGQFF
TGCAGTGCTAGAGAGTGGGGAGGGCAGTTCTTC
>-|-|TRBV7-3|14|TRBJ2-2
CASSFSPNTGELFF
TGTGCCAGCAGCTTTTCCCCTAACACCGGGGAGCTGTTTTTT
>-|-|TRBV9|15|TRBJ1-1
CASSVVGSMNTEAFF
TGTGCCAGCAGCGTAGTCGGCAGCATGAACACTGAAGCTTTCTTT
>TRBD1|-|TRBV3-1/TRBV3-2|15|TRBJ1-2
CASSPKLTGGSGYTF
TGTGCCAGCAGCCCGAAATTGACAGGGGGCTCTGGCTACACCTTC
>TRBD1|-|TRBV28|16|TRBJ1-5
CASSLRWTGGNQPQHF
TGTGCCAGCAGTTTACGGTGGACAGGGGGCAATCAGCCCCAGCATTTT
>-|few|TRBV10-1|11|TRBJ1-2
CASRGAWGYTF
TGCGCCAGTAGGGGGGCATGGGGCTACACCTTC
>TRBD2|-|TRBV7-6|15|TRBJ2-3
CASSLVLASTDTQYF
TGTGCCAGCAGCTTAGTACTAGCGAGTACAGATACGCAGTATTTT
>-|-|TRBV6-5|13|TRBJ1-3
CASSRGGGNTIYF
TGTGCCAGCTCCAGGGGAGGTGGAAACACCATATATTTT
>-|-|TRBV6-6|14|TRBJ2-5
CASSSPASQETQYF
TGTGCCAGCAGTTCACCAGCCTCCCAAGAGACCCAGTACTTC
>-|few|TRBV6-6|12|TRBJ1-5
CASSYSSQPQHF
TGTGCCAGCAGTTACTCTTCTCAGCCCCAGCATTTT
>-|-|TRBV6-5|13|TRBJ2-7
CASSNSGAYEQYF
TGTGCCAGCAGTAACTCCGGGGCCTACGAGCAGTACTTC
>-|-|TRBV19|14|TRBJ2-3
CATADLSRTDTQYF
TGTGCCACCGCGGACTTGTCTCGCACAGATACGCAGTATTTT
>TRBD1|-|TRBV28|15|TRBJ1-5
CASSPQGLSNQPQHF
TGTGCCAGCAGTCCACAGGGGTTGAGCAATCAGCCCCAGCATTTT
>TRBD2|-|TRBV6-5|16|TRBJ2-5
CASSYGGDGTQETQYF
TGTGCCAGCAGTTACGGGGGGGACGGGACCCAAGAGACCCAGTACTTC
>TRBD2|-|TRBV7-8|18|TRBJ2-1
CASTGFWREGRSYNEQFF
TGTGCCAGCACCGGGTTTTGGCGGGAGGGCCGGTCCTACAATGAGCAGTTCTTC
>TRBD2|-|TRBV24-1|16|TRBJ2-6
CATTRGDPSGANVLTF
TGTGCCACTACACGGGGGGACCCCTCGGGGGCCAACGTCCTGACTTTC
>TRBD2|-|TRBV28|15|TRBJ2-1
CASSPSGRPYNEQFF
TGTGCCAGCAGTCCTAGCGGGAGACCCTACAATGAGCAGTTCTTC
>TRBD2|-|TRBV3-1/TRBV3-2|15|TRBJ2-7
CASSQTSGGAYEQYF
TGTGCCAGCAGCCAAACTAGCGGGGGGGCCTACGAGCAGTACTTC